This T cell receptor beta chain appears in the sequencing data of a study of cytomegalovirus exposure and HLA in healthy donors. Findings and limits, study-wide: CMV serostatus was the sole immune exposure data available.

The PCR made use of 60 Vbeta and 13 Jbeta primers. TCRdb's table, derived via immunoSEQ multiplex PCR, lists solely in-frame clones and lacks some. The profile shows roughly 200,000 clones, around 88% of them singletons. Comments on this clone: Antigen: not known.

Germline V gene data show CDR1 as SGHTA and CDR2 as FQGTGA. The CDR3 totals 12 residues. V was clipped by 5 bases and J by 9 bases; unmatched bases: 3. The V and J genes are TRBV7-3 and TRBJ2-1; 8 positions agree with TRBD2. The receptor comes from a woman in her twenties or thirties in good health and CMV-seronegative. Sequencing used PBMCs. The CDR3 DNA reads TGTGCCAGCAGCACCCTAGCGGGTGAGCAGTTCTTC. This gives the protein CASSTLAGEQFF.